This record covers a single TCR beta chain. Time point here: pretreatment peripheral blood. Clones were sequenced by immunoSEQ multiplex PCR, and TCRdb holds only the in-frame ones, with some missing. The sample yields tens of thousands of clones, 90% seen once. The data belong to a study of PD-L1 blockade in urothelial cancer. Overall study: A median about 140,000 T cells were found in blood samples.

Trimming left V 3 bases short and J 2 bases short, with 10 bases between. The CDR3 has 14 residues. CDR1 and CDR2 from the germline V gene are LNHDA and SQIVND (reference sequence). The chain joins TRBV19 to TRBJ1-2; possibly TRBD1 for D (5 bases). This TCR was sampled from a man in his sixties with urothelial cancer. The specimen comprised PBMCs, sampled around atezolizumab (anti-PD-L1) treatment. The CDR3 DNA sequence: TGTGCCAGTAGTATCTGGGGGGAAAACTATGGCTACACCTTC. This gives the protein CASSIWGENYGYTF. Complete variable domain (other parts from reference TRBV19 and TRBJ1-2): DGGITQSPKYLFRKEGQNVTLSCEQNLNHDAMYWYRQDPGQGLRLIYYSQIVNDFQKGDIAEGYSVSREKKESFPLTVTSAQKNPTAFYLCASSIWGENYGYTFGSGTRLTVV.